This entry describes one T cell receptor beta chain. Its antigen is not identified. Other DNA sequences in this sample translate to the same CDR3. This sample was included in a study of T cell responses to AZD1222 COVID-19 vaccine. The data were produced by immunoSEQ multiplex PCR, yet TCRdb's version contains in-frame clones alone and is incomplete. This table holds roughly 150,000 clones, approximately 89% found once. Study-wide results and caveats: It should be noted that donors were predominantly white British and more often female, and clonal diversity was possibly underestimated. Nearly half of unique spike-specific TCRs reportedly avoided B.1.351 and B.1.1.7 mutated regions.

From germline, CDR1 is LGHDT and CDR2 YNNKEL (reference sequence). Trimming stripped 0 bases from V and 1 base from J, with 4 bases between. This CDR3 contains 14 residues. The specimen was peripheral blood, collected on day 0 of AZD1222 vaccination. This clonotype was sampled from an adult in good health. The chain is built from TRBV3-1 (or the pseudogene TRBV3-2) and TRBJ1-3; D not resolved. The CDR3 DNA reads as TGTGCCAGCAGCCAAGAGGGGTCTGGAAACACCATATATTTT. Translated: CASSQEGSGNTIYF.